A selection of T cell receptor beta chains follows, all from one sample in a study of T cells in Graves' hyperthyroidism and ophthalmopathy. In TCRdb, the multiplex PCR reads were re-called with MiXCR into one record per CDR3 protein. The data show hundreds of thousands of distinct CDR3 sequences, approximately 36% seen once. Source material: blood. These receptors were collected from a woman in her thirties or forties with Graves' hyperthyroidism. Each CDR3 is given with its conserved first and last residue. The D gene is left open where the match is weak. Clone size is stated in some rows and not others, as once, few, many or a class when expanded.

j_call cdr3_length clone_size d_call v_call cdr3_aa cdr3_nt
TRBJ1-2 13 many NA TRBV12-3/TRBV12-4 CASSFAQNYGYTF TGTGCCAGCAGTTTCGCACAGAACTATGGCTACACCTTC
TRBJ2-7 15 NA NA TRBV4-2 CASSPPSRNSYEQYF TGTGCCAGCAGCCCCCCTTCCCGGAATTCCTACGAGCAGTACTTC
TRBJ2-2 17 NA TRBD2 TRBV10-3 CATQMRGSGSPTGELFF TGTGCCACCCAAATGAGGGGCAGCGGGAGCCCCACCGGGGAGCTGTTTTTT
TRBJ2-7 12 NA NA TRBV6-2/TRBV6-3 CASRRTAYEQYF TGTGCCAGCAGGAGGACGGCCTACGAGCAGTACTTC
TRBJ2-5 14 NA NA TRBV6-1 CASSDGGLGETQYF TGTGCCAGCAGTGACGGGGGGCTGGGGGAGACCCAGTACTTC
TRBJ2-7 15 many NA TRBV4-3 CASSQVKGITYEQYF TGCGCCAGCAGCCAAGTCAAGGGTATCACCTACGAGCAGTACTTC
TRBJ2-5 16 NA NA TRBV6-2/TRBV6-3 CASSYFPGRQQETQYF TGTGCCAGCAGTTACTTTCCTGGGCGCCAGCAAGAGACCCAGTACTTC
TRBJ1-3 16 many NA TRBV7-9 CASSPRTASSGNTIYF TGTGCCAGCAGTCCACGGACAGCGAGCTCTGGAAACACCATATATTTT
TRBJ1-5 15 NA TRBD1 TRBV6-1 CASRALRGSNQPQHF TGTGCCAGCAGAGCCCTCAGGGGGAGCAATCAGCCCCAGCATTTT
TRBJ1-2 16 few TRBD1 TRBV7-3 CASSPLGGGTAYGYTF TGTGCCAGCAGCCCCCTCGGGGGGGGGACAGCCTATGGCTACACCTTC
TRBJ1-2 13 many NA TRBV19 CAIKGVGSYGYTF TGTGCCATTAAGGGGGTAGGGTCCTATGGCTACACCTTC
TRBJ1-1 10 few TRBD1 TRBV29-1 CSARDSEAFF TGCAGCGCTCGGGACAGTGAAGCTTTCTTT
TRBJ1-3 14 NA NA TRBV20-1 CSASPEVSGNTIYF TGCAGTGCTAGCCCGGAAGTCTCTGGAAACACCATATATTTT
TRBJ2-5 14 NA NA TRBV6-5 CASSPLGQQETQYF TGTGCCAGCAGTCCCCTCGGACAGCAAGAGACCCAGTACTTC
TRBJ1-2 14 many NA TRBV2 CASSEQVDSYGYTF TGTGCCAGCAGTGAACAGGTTGACTCGTATGGCTACACCTTC
TRBJ1-3 14 many NA TRBV7-9 CASSHTDSGNTIYF TGTGCCAGCAGCCACACGGACTCTGGAAACACCATATATTTT
TRBJ1-2 14 NA NA TRBV5-1 CVSSPEGQNYGYTF TGCGTCAGCAGCCCCGAAGGACAAAACTATGGCTACACCTTC
TRBJ2-2 16 many TRBD2 TRBV10-3 CAISLTSGRTTEELFF TGTGCCATCAGCCTTACTAGCGGGAGGACCACCGAGGAGCTGTTTTTT
TRBJ1-2 15 NA NA TRBV20-1 CSASTPGGLDYGYTF TGCAGTGCTAGTACACCCGGGGGGCTTGACTATGGCTACACCTTC
TRBJ1-2 13 few NA TRBV9 CASSQEWSPGYTF TGTGCCAGCAGCCAAGAGTGGAGCCCTGGCTACACCTTC
TRBJ1-6 15 NA NA TRBV12-3/TRBV12-4 CASSLSIFVGSPLHF TGTGCCAGCAGTTTATCGATCTTTGTCGGTTCACCCCTCCACTTT
TRBJ2-2 15 NA TRBD1 TRBV13 CASSSRQGNTGELFF TGTGCCAGCAGCTCGAGACAGGGTAACACCGGGGAGCTGTTTTTT
TRBJ1-3 13 many NA TRBV10-3 CAIKRDEGNTIYF TGTGCCATCAAGCGGGACGAAGGAAACACCATATATTTT
TRBJ2-2 14 many NA TRBV5-4 CASSLRRGTGELFF TGTGCCAGCAGCTTGCGCCGCGGTACCGGGGAGCTGTTTTTT
TRBJ1-5 13 NA NA TRBV28 CASNRDHQEPQHF TGTGCCAGCAACCGGGATCATCAAGAGCCCCAGCATTTT
TRBJ1-5 12 NA NA TRBV20-1 CSARDNHQPQHF TGCAGTGCTAGAGATAACCATCAGCCCCAGCATTTT
TRBJ2-1 12 NA NA TRBV24-1 CATSDGHNEQFF TGTGCCACCAGTGACGGACACAATGAGCAGTTCTTC
TRBJ1-4 15 NA NA TRBV6-1 CASNMGIATNEKLFF TGTGCCAGCAACATGGGGATTGCAACTAATGAAAAACTGTTTTTT
TRBJ1-3 15 many NA TRBV2 CAVRVGSISGNTIYF TGTGCCGTAAGGGTGGGCAGCATCTCTGGAAACACCATATATTTT
TRBJ2-7 13 many NA TRBV19 CASSFGGESEQYF TGTGCCAGTAGTTTCGGAGGCGAAAGCGAGCAGTACTTC
TRBJ2-5 14 many TRBD2 TRBV7-3 CASSLPTSRETQYF TGTGCCAGCAGCTTACCGACTAGCCGAGAGACCCAGTACTTC
TRBJ2-7 15 NA NA TRBV7-9 CASSLEDGSSYEQYF TGTGCCAGCAGCTTGGAGGACGGGAGCTCCTACGAGCAGTACTTC
TRBJ1-1 13 NA NA TRBV4-1 CASSQAGHNEAFF TGCGCCAGCAGCCAAGCGGGACACAACGAAGCTTTCTTT
TRBJ2-7 14 NA NA TRBV7-9 CASSEGQRINEQYF TGTGCCAGCAGCGAAGGGCAGAGGATCAACGAGCAGTACTTC
TRBJ2-5 13 many NA TRBV7-9 CASSLDIEETQYF TGTGCCAGCAGCTTAGACATAGAAGAGACCCAGTACTTC
TRBJ1-1 14 many NA TRBV25-1 CASSAQGMNTEAFF TGTGCCAGCAGTGCCCAGGGAATGAACACTGAAGCTTTCTTT
TRBJ1-5 13 once NA TRBV7-3 CASSLTGGPPQHF TGTGCCAGCAGCTTAACGGGGGGCCCGCCCCAGCATTTT
TRBJ1-1 14 few NA TRBV12-3/TRBV12-4 CASSLAGVYTEAFF TGTGCCAGCAGTTTAGCTGGTGTTTACACTGAAGCTTTCTTT
TRBJ1-1 13 few NA TRBV4-1 CASSSTPDTEAFF TGCGCCAGCTCATCCACACCCGACACTGAAGCTTTCTTT
TRBJ2-3 16 NA TRBD2 TRBV2 CASSEPLAGRTDTQYF TGTGCCAGCAGTGAACCACTAGCGGGGCGCACAGATACGCAGTATTTT